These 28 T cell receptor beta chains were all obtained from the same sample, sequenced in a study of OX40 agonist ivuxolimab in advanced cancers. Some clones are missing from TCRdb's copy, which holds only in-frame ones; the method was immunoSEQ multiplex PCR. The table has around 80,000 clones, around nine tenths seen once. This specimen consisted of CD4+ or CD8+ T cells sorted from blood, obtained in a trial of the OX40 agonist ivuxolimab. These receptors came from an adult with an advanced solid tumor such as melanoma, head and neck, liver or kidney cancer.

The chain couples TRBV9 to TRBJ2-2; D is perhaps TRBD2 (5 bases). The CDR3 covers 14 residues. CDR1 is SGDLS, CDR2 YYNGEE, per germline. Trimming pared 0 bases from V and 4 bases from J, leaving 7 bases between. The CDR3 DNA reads TGTGCCAGCAGCGTAGCGAGGGTCACCGGGGAGCTGTTTTTT. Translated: CASSVARVTGELFF.

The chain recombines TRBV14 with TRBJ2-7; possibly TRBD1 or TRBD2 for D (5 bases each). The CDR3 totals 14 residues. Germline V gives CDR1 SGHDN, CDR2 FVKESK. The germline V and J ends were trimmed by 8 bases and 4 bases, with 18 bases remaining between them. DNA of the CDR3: TGTGCCAGCCCCCGGGGCAGGGCAAGGTACGAGCAGTACTTC. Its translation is CASPRGRARYEQYF.

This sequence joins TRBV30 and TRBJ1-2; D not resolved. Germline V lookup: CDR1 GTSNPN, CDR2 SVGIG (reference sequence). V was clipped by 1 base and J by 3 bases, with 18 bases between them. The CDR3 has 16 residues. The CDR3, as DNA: TGTGCCTGGAGTGGTGAAGGGCGGAATCGGGACTATGGCTACACCTTC. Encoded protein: CAWSGEGRNRDYGYTF.

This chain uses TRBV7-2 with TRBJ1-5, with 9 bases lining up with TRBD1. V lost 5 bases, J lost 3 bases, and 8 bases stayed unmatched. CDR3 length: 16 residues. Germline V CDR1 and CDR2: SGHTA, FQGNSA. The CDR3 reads CASSPPGQGFNQPQHF. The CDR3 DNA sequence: TGTGCCAGCAGCCCGCCGGGACAGGGATTCAATCAGCCCCAGCATTTT. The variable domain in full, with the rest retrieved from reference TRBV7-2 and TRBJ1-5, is GAGVSQSPSNKVTEKGKDVELRCDPISGHTALYWYRQSLGQGLEFLIYFQGNSAPDKSGLPSDRFSAERTGGSVSTLTIQRTQQEDSAVYLCASSPPGQGFNQPQHFGDGTRLSIL.

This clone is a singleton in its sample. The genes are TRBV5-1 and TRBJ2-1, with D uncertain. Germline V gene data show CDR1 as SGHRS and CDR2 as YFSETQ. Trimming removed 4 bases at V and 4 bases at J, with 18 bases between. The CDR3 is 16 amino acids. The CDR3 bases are TGCGCCAGCAGCCCAAGGACGGATATACCTTACAATGAGCAGTTCTTC. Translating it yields CASSPRTDIPYNEQFF.

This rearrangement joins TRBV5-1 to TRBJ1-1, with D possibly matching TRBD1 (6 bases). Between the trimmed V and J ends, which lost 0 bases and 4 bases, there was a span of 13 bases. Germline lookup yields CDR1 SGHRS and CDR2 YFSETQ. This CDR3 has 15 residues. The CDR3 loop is CASSLAMGGGTEAFF. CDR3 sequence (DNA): TGCGCCAGCAGCTTGGCCATGGGGGGCGGCACTGAAGCTTTCTTT.

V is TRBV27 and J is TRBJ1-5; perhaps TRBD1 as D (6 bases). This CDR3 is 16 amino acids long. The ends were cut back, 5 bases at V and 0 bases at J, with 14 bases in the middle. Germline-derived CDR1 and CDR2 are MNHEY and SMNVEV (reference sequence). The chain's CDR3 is CASSRGGLGSNQPQHF. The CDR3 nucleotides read TGTGCCAGCAGTAGGGGGGGACTGGGTAGCAATCAGCCCCAGCATTTT.

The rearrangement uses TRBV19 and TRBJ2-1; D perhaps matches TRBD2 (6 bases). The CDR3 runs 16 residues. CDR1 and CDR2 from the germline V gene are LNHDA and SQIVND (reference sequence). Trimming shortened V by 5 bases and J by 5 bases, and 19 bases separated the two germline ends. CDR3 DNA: TGTGCCAGTAGTCCCCGGATGGGGGGTCTGAACAATGAGCAGTTCTTC. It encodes CASSPRMGGLNNEQFF. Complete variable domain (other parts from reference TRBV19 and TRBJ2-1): DGGITQSPKYLFRKEGQNVTLSCEQNLNHDAMYWYRQDPGQGLRLIYYSQIVNDFQKGDIAEGYSVSREKKESFPLTVTSAQKNPTAFYLCASSPRMGGLNNEQFFGPGTRLTVL.

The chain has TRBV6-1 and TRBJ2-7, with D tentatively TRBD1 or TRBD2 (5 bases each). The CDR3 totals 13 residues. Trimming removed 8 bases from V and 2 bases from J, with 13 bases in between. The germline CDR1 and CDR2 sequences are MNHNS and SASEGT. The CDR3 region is CASGTREPYEQYF. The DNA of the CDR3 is TGTGCCAGCGGGACCAGGGAACCCTACGAGCAGTACTTC.

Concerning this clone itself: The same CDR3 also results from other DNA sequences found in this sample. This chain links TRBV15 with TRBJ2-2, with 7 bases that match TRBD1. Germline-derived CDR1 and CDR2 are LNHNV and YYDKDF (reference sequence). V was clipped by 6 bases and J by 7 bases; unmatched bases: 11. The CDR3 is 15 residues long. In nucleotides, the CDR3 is TGTGCCACCAGGGTAACAGGGGCGCGAGGCGGGGAGCTGTTTTTT. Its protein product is CATRVTGARGGELFF.

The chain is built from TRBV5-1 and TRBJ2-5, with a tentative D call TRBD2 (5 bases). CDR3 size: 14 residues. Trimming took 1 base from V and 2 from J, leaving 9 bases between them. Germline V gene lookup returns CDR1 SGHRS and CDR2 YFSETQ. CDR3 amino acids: CASSLYGVQETQYF. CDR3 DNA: TGCGCCAGCAGCTTGTACGGGGTTCAAGAGACCCAGTACTTC.

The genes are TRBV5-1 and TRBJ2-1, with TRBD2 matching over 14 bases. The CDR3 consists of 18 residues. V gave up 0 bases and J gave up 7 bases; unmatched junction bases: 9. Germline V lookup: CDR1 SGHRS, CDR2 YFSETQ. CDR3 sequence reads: CASSLGGTSGRVRNEQFF. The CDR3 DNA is TGCGCCAGCAGCTTGGGTGGGACTAGCGGGAGAGTGAGGAATGAGCAGTTCTTC. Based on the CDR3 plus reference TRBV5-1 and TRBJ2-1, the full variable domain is KAGVTQTPRYLIKTRGQQVTLSCSPISGHRSVSWYQQTPGQGLQFLFEYFSETQRNKGNFPGRFSGRQFSNSRSEMNVSTLELGDSALYLCASSLGGTSGRVRNEQFFGPGTRLTVL.

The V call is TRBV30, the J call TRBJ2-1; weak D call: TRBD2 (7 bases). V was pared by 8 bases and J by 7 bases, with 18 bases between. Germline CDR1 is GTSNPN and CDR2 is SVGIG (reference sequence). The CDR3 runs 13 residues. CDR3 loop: CAARRGGRNEQFF. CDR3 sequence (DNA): TGTGCCGCCCGGAGGGGGGGGCGTAATGAGCAGTTCTTC.

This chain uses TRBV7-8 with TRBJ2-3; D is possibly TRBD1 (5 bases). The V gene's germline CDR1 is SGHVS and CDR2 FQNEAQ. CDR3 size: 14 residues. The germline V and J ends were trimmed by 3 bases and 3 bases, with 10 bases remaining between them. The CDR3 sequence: CASSLGKGTDTQYF. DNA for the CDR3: TGTGCCAGCAGCTTGGGGAAGGGGACAGATACGCAGTATTTT.

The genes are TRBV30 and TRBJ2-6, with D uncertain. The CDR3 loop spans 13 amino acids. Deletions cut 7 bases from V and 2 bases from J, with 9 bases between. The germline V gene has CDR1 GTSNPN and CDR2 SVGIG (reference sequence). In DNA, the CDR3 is TGTGCCTCTCCGGGCCCTGGGGCCAACGTCCTGACTTTC. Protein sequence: CASPGPGANVLTF.

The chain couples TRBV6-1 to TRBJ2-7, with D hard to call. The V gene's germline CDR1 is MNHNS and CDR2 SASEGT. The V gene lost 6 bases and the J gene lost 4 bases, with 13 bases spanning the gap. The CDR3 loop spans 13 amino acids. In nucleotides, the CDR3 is TGTGCCAGCAGAAGCCCCTTACGGTACGAGCAGTACTTC. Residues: CASRSPLRYEQYF.

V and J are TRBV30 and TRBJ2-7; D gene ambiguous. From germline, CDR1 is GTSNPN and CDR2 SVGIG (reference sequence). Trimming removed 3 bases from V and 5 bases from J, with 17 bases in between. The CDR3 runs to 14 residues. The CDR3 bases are TGTGCCTGGAGGCCCCAGAGTAGGCGGAACGAGCAGTACTTC. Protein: CAWRPQSRRNEQYF. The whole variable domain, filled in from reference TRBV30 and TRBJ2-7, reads SQTIHQWPATLVQPVGSPLSLECTVEGTSNPNLYWYRQAAGRGLQLLFYSVGIGQISSEVPQNLSASRPQDRQFILSSKKLLLSDSGFYLCAWRPQSRRNEQYFGPGTRLTVT.

CDR3 DNA sequence: TGTGCCAGCAGTCATACAGGGGTGCAGCCCCAGCATTTT. Translating it yields CASSHTGVQPQHF. The genes are TRBV27 and TRBJ1-5; 7 bases are shared with TRBD1. The CDR3 spans 13 residues. With V trimmed by 5 bases and J by 7 bases, 5 bases remained unmatched. Germline CDR1 MNHEY, CDR2 SMNVEV (reference sequence).

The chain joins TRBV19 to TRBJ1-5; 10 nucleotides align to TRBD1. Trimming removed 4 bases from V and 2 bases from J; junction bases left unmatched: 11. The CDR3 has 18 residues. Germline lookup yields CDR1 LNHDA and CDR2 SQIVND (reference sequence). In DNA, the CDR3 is TGTGCCAGTAGTAGGGGGAGACAGGGGGCGAGCGGCAATCAGCCCCAGCATTTT. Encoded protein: CASSRGRQGASGNQPQHF.

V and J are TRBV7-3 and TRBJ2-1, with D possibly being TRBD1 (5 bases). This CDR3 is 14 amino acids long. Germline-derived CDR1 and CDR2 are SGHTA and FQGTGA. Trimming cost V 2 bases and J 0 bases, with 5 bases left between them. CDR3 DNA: TGTGCCAGCAGCTTAGACAGCTCCTACAATGAGCAGTTCTTC. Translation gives CASSLDSSYNEQFF.

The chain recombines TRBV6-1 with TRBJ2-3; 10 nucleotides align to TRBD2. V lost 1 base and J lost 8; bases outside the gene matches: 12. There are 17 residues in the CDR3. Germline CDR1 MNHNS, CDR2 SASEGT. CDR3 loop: CASSEVPGLALFGTQYF. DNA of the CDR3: TGTGCCAGCAGTGAAGTACCGGGACTAGCGTTATTTGGTACGCAGTATTTT.

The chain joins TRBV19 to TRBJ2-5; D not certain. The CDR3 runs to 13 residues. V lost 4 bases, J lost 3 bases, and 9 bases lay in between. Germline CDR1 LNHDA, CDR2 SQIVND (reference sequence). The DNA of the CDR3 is TGTGCCAGTAGTACTTCTGGGAAAGAGACCCAGTACTTC. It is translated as CASSTSGKETQYF.

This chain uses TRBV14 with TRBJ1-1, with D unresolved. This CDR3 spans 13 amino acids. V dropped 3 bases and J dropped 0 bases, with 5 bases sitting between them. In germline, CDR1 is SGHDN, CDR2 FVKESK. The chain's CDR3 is CASSQKVNTEAFF. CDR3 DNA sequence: TGTGCCAGCAGCCAGAAGGTGAACACTGAAGCTTTCTTT.

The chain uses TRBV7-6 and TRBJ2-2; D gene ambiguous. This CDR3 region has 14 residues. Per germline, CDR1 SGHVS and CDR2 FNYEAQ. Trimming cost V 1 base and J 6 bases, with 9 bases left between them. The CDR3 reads CASSLEGLAGELFF. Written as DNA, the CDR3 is TGTGCCAGCAGCTTAGAAGGGTTGGCCGGGGAGCTGTTTTTT. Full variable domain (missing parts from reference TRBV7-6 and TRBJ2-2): GAGVSQSPRYKVTKRGQDVALRCDPISGHVSLYWYRQALGQGPEFLTYFNYEAQQDKSGLPNDRFSAERPEGSISTLTIQRTEQRDSAMYRCASSLEGLAGELFFGEGSRLTVL.

The DNA of the CDR3 is TGTGCCAGCAGCTTAAGTATAGCGGGGGGTTCCTACAATGAGCAGTTCTTC. It translates to CASSLSIAGGSYNEQFF. The chain employs TRBV7-6 and TRBJ2-1; 10 nucleotides agree with TRBD2. Germline assignment: CDR1 SGHVS and CDR2 FNYEAQ. The junction had 5 bases not matched to a gene; V was cut back by 2 bases and J by 1 base. The CDR3 loop spans 17 amino acids. Together with reference TRBV7-6 and TRBJ2-1, the CDR3 gives the full variable domain: GAGVSQSPRYKVTKRGQDVALRCDPISGHVSLYWYRQALGQGPEFLTYFNYEAQQDKSGLPNDRFSAERPEGSISTLTIQRTEQRDSAMYRCASSLSIAGGSYNEQFFGPGTRLTVL.

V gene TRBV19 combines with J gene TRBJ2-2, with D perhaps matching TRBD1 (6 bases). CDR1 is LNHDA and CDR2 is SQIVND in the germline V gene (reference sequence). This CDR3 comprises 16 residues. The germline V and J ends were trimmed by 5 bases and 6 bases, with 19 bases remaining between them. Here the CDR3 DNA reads TGTGCCAGTAGTCTTCCGAGGGGGTCAGGCCCCGGGGAGCTGTTTTTT. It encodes CASSLPRGSGPGELFF.

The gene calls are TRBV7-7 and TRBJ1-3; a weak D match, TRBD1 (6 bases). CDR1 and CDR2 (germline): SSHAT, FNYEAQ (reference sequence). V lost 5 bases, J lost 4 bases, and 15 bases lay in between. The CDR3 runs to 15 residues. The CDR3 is CASSPGGQGGNTIYF. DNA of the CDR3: TGTGCCAGCAGCCCGGGGGGGCAGGGAGGAAACACCATATATTTT.

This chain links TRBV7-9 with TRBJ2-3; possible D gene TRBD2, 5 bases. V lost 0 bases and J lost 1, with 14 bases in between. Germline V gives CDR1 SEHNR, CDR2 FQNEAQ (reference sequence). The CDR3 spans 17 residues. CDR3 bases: TGTGCCAGCAGCTTAGCACCCAGCGGCCTCGGCACAGATACGCAGTATTTT. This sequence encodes CASSLAPSGLGTDTQYF.